Here is one T cell receptor (beta chain) with its context. In the original processing: Reference gene primer amplification gave estimated nucleated cell counts. Using immunoSEQ multiplex PCR, the repertoire was profiled, and TCRdb retains in-frame clones only, with some absent. For V, J and clone size, that table is used; D and trimming come from the DNA. The sample yields about 51,000 clones, 91% seen once. These data belong to a study of blood T cell repertoires in COVID-19. Study as a whole: Researchers got acute and convalescent COVID-19 samples from the United States, Italy and Spain. Nucleic acid was either cDNA or gDNA, and it came from T cells, B-cell-depleted T cells, or PBMCs.

This CDR3 has 16 residues. From germline, CDR1 is LGHNA and CDR2 YNFKEQ. J was trimmed by 1 base and V by 1 base; bases with no gene match: 3. Sequencing used peripheral blood. This rearrangement joins TRBV4-2 to TRBJ2-5, with 10 bases lining up with TRBD2. The receptor was isolated from a man in his forties or fifties with acute or convalescent COVID-19. The CDR3 region is CASSQGLAGAQETQYF. The DNA for the CDR3 is TGTGCCAGCAGCCAAGGGCTAGCGGGGGCCCAAGAGACCCAGTACTTC.